A single sample gave rise to the 18 T cell receptor beta chains below, sequenced in a study of blood T cell repertoires in COVID-19. Some clones are missing from TCRdb's copy, which holds only in-frame ones; the method was immunoSEQ multiplex PCR. The sample shows more than 200,000 clones, roughly 80% of them seen only once. Sequences were obtained from peripheral blood. Receptors originate from a man between 60 and 75 years old with acute or convalescent COVID-19.

This rearrangement joins TRBV5-1 to TRBJ2-3; D possibly corresponds to TRBD1 (6 bases). The CDR3 runs to 16 residues. Germline V gives CDR1 SGHRS, CDR2 YFSETQ. Trimming shortened V by 0 bases and J by 2 bases, and 13 bases separated the two germline ends. The CDR3 DNA sequence: TGCGCCAGCAGCTTGGGTCTTGACAGGTCCACAGATACGCAGTATTTT. It encodes CASSLGLDRSTDTQYF.

The chain has TRBV19 and TRBJ1-1; 7 bases agree with TRBD1. V trimming: 3 bases; J trimming: 0 bases; junction bases outside the gene matches: 1. Germline CDR1 reads LNHDA; CDR2 reads SQIVND (reference sequence). The CDR3 length is 14 residues. The chain's CDR3 is CASSMTGLNTEAFF. CDR3 coding DNA: TGTGCCAGTAGTATGACAGGGTTGAACACTGAAGCTTTCTTT.

The table lists this clone with a count of one. The genes are TRBV6-1 and TRBJ2-7, with D unresolved. Trimming removed 0 bases from V and 4 bases from J, with 7 bases in between. The CDR3 runs 13 residues. CDR1 is MNHNS, CDR2 SASEGT, per germline. The CDR3 DNA reads as TGTGCCAGCAGTGAAGCCGACGGGTACGAGCAGTACTTC. This gives the protein CASSEADGYEQYF.

The chain employs TRBV28 and TRBJ1-4; no reliable D call. The germline V and J ends were trimmed by 4 bases and 9 bases, with 9 bases remaining between them. Germline CDR1 MDHEN, CDR2 SYDVKM. The CDR3 is made up of 12 amino acids. CDR3 residues: CASSSPSKKLFF. The CDR3 DNA is TGTGCCAGCAGTTCCCCCTCTAAAAAACTGTTTTTT. The entire variable domain, with the rest obtained from reference TRBV28 and TRBJ1-4, is as follows: DVKVTQSSRYLVKRTGEKVFLECVQDMDHENMFWYRQDPGLGLRLIYFSYDVKMKEKGDIPEGYSVSREKKERFSLILESASTNQTSMYLCASSSPSKKLFFGSGTQLSVL.

This sequence joins TRBV2 and TRBJ1-5; TRBD1 matches at 10 bases. The CDR3 loop spans 14 amino acids. The germline CDR1 and CDR2 sequences are SNHLY and FYNNEI. V gave up 6 bases and J gave up 9 bases; unmatched junction bases: 8. The CDR3 region has the DNA TGTGCCAGCAGCACCGGGACAGGGGACTTGCCCCAGCATTTT. It codes for CASSTGTGDLPQHF. The variable domain in full, completed from reference TRBV2 and TRBJ1-5, reads EPEVTQTPSHQVTQMGQEVILRCVPISNHLYFYWYRQILGQKVEFLVSFYNNEISEKSEIFDDQFSVERPDGSNFTLKIRSTKLEDSAMYFCASSTGTGDLPQHFGDGTRLSIL.

The genes are TRBV9 and TRBJ2-1, with TRBD1 identical over 10 bases. V was pared by 1 base and J by 2 bases, with 6 bases of the junction left unmatched. The CDR3 extends over 17 amino acids. In germline, CDR1 is SGDLS, CDR2 YYNGEE. The CDR3 loop reads CASSVFHGQGAYNEQFF. CDR3 sequence (DNA): TGTGCCAGCAGCGTATTCCACGGACAGGGGGCCTACAATGAGCAGTTCTTC.

Written as DNA, the CDR3 is TGCGCCAGTTCTCTAGGGGAGGTAGGCAATCAGCCCCAGCATTTT. This gives the protein CASSLGEVGNQPQHF. This chain links TRBV4-1 with TRBJ1-5; perhaps TRBD1 as D (5 bases). Trimming cost V 9 bases and J 2 bases, with 17 bases left between them. The CDR3 is 15 residues long. Per the germline V gene, CDR1 is MGHRA and CDR2 is YSYEKL.

The genes are TRBV4-3 and TRBJ2-4, with a weak D call TRBD2 (5 bases). The length of the CDR3 is 15 residues. With 0 bases removed from V and 6 bases from J, the gap between germline ends came to 12 bases. Germline V lookup: CDR1 LGHNA, CDR2 YSLEER. CDR3 amino acids: CASSQDSGSANIQYF. The CDR3 nucleotides read TGCGCCAGCAGCCAAGATAGTGGTAGCGCAAACATTCAGTACTTC.

The chain uses TRBV7-9 and TRBJ1-1; 7 bases are shared with TRBD1. The CDR3 loop spans 14 amino acids. Per germline, CDR1 SEHNR and CDR2 FQNEAQ (reference sequence). Trimming at V came to 6 bases and at J to 4 bases, leaving 8 bases not matched to a gene. CDR3 region: CASRTTGFGTEAFF. The CDR3, as DNA: TGTGCCAGCAGGACGACAGGGTTTGGCACTGAAGCTTTCTTT. Full variable domain (remainder filled in from reference TRBV7-9 and TRBJ1-1): DTGVSQNPRHKITKRGQNVTFRCDPISEHNRLYWYRQTLGQGPEFLTYFQNEAQLEKSRLLSDRFSAERPKGSFSTLEIQRTEQGDSAMYLCASRTTGFGTEAFFGQGTRLTVV.

This clone has only a few counts. The chain uses TRBV1 and TRBJ2-7; TRBD2, the table's D call, was not compared with the DNA. TRBV1 is marked as a pseudogene. This CDR3 is built from 15 residues. Written as DNA, the CDR3 is TGCACCAGCTCCCCTAGGCGGGAGCCGACCTACGAGCAGTACTTC. Its translation is CTSSPRREPTYEQYF.

The V and J genes are TRBV6-5 and TRBJ1-2; 10 bases fit TRBD1. The CDR3 contains 14 residues. The junction had 8 bases not matched to a gene; V was cut back by 5 bases and J by 8 bases. Germline lookup yields CDR1 MNHEY and CDR2 SVGAGI. The CDR3 region is CASSPGTGVRGYTF. The DNA of the CDR3 is TGTGCCAGCAGTCCCGGGACAGGGGTTCGAGGCTACACCTTC.

The chain links TRBV10-3 to TRBJ2-7, with TRBD1 identical over 9 bases. Germline CDR1 reads ENHRY; CDR2 reads SYGVKD. The CDR3 runs to 18 residues. Trimming cost V 0 bases and J 1 base; bases outside gene matches: 10. CDR3 nucleotides: TGTGCCATCAGTGAGTCCAGTGGACAGGGGAAAAATTCCTACGAGCAGTACTTC. Its protein product is CAISESSGQGKNSYEQYF.

The V and J genes are TRBV6-2 or TRBV6-3 and TRBJ1-5; D ambiguous. CDR1 MNHEY and CDR2 SVGEGT come from the germline V gene. This CDR3 spans 16 amino acids. The germline V and J ends were trimmed by 0 bases and 3 bases, with 12 bases remaining between them. This chain's CDR3 is CASSYSLALANQPQHF. The CDR3 region has the DNA TGTGCCAGCAGTTACTCTTTGGCCCTCGCCAATCAGCCCCAGCATTTT.

This sequence joins TRBV6-5 and TRBJ1-4; 7 positions match TRBD1. V dropped 2 bases and J dropped 4; count of bases not matched to a gene: 1. This CDR3 contains 14 residues. The V gene's germline CDR1 is MNHEY and CDR2 SVGAGI. DNA of the CDR3: TGTGCCAGCAGTTACGGGACAGTTAATGAAAAACTGTTTTTT. This translates into CASSYGTVNEKLFF.

The chain links TRBV3-1 (or the pseudogene TRBV3-2) to TRBJ1-2; 7 bases line up with TRBD1. Germline CDR1 is LGHDT and CDR2 is YNNKEL (reference sequence). There are 17 residues in the CDR3. Losses at the gene ends were 4 bases for V and 8 bases for J; bases not matched to a gene: 19. The CDR3: CASSPLESGTELGGYTF. The CDR3 DNA is TGTGCCAGCAGCCCACTCGAATCCGGGACAGAGCTGGGAGGCTACACCTTC.

The gene calls are TRBV4-2 and TRBJ2-3; TRBD1 is a possible D gene (5 bases). The V end was cut by 4 bases, the J end by 2 bases, with 19 bases between. The CDR3 has 17 amino acids. From germline, CDR1 is LGHNA and CDR2 YNFKEQ. The chain's CDR3 is CASSLNPTDRDTDTQYF. Written as DNA, the CDR3 is TGTGCCAGCAGCCTTAATCCGACAGACAGAGACACAGATACGCAGTATTTT.

This clone has only one observation. This chain links TRBV19 with TRBJ1-2, with TRBD1 identical over 10 bases. Unmatched junction bases numbered 9, after V lost 6 bases and J lost 8 bases. The germline V gene has CDR1 LNHDA and CDR2 SQIVND (reference sequence). There are 14 residues in the CDR3. The CDR3 loop reads CASRLPGQGWGYTF. In DNA, the CDR3 is TGTGCCAGTAGACTTCCGGGACAGGGGTGGGGCTACACCTTC. Looking up the rest from reference TRBV19 and TRBJ1-2 gives the full variable domain: DGGITQSPKYLFRKEGQNVTLSCEQNLNHDAMYWYRQDPGQGLRLIYYSQIVNDFQKGDIAEGYSVSREKKESFPLTVTSAQKNPTAFYLCASRLPGQGWGYTFGSGTRLTVV.

In nucleotides, the CDR3 is TGCGCCAGCAGCCAAGAAGTAGGCGTCGGGACTAGCGGGAACACCGGGGAGCTGTTTTTT. Its protein product is CASSQEVGVGTSGNTGELFF. The chain has TRBV4-3 and TRBJ2-2, with TRBD2 identical over 11 bases. Trimming removed 0 bases from V and 1 base from J; junction bases left unmatched: 10. The CDR3 length is 20 residues. Germline lookup yields CDR1 LGHNA and CDR2 YSLEER.